This entry lists 26 T cell receptor beta chains sequenced from one sample in a study of CD8 T cells in Susac syndrome. With random hexamers, reverse transcription was performed on about 0.45 to 1 ug of RNA. From the immunoSEQ multiplex PCR reads, TCRdb called clonotypes with MiXCR, one entry per CDR3 protein. The table includes 150,000 to 190,000 distinct CDR3 sequences, about 94% detected once. Sequenced input: CD8+ T cells from PBMCs. Receptors originate from a human donor with multiple sclerosis.

This chain links TRBV29-1 with TRBJ2-5; 8 nucleotides line up with TRBD2. In germline, CDR1 is SQVTM, CDR2 ANQGSEA. V shed 6 bases, J shed 7 bases, and the junction held 13 bases outside the gene matches. The CDR3 has 14 residues. CDR3 sequence: CSVDRGGAFRTQYF. CDR3 DNA: TGCAGCGTGGATCGGGGGGGGGCGTTTCGGACCCAGTACTTC.

The genes are TRBV9 and TRBJ2-7; 7 bases are shared with TRBD2. This CDR3 has 15 amino acids. Per the germline V gene, CDR1 is SGDLS and CDR2 is YYNGEE. After removal of 4 bases from V and 0 bases from J, the junction contained 7 bases not matched to a gene. The CDR3 DNA is TGTGCCAGCAGCTTGAGCGGGGCCCTCTCCTACGAGCAGTACTTC. Residues: CASSLSGALSYEQYF.

The chain links TRBV7-9 to TRBJ2-7; 7 bases are shared with TRBD1. The ends lost 4 bases at V and 5 bases at J; junction bases unmatched: 2. Germline V gives CDR1 SEHNR, CDR2 FQNEAQ (reference sequence). CDR3 length: 12 residues. CDR3 region: CASSSQGDEQYF. The DNA for the CDR3 is TGTGCCAGCAGCTCCCAGGGGGACGAGCAGTACTTC.

The gene calls are TRBV9 and TRBJ2-1; no clear D gene. CDR3 length: 13 amino acids. Between the trimmed V and J ends, which lost 2 bases and 5 bases, there was a span of 8 bases. CDR1 SGDLS and CDR2 YYNGEE come from the germline V gene. The CDR3 DNA is TGTGCCAGCAGCGTCCAAGTTGACAATGAGCAGTTCTTC. Protein: CASSVQVDNEQFF.

V gene TRBV9 combines with J gene TRBJ2-1, with 8 bases lining up with TRBD2. The J segment lost 7 bases and the V segment lost 4 bases, leaving 10 bases of the junction unmatched. Germline V gives CDR1 SGDLS, CDR2 YYNGEE. This CDR3 region has 15 residues. The CDR3 region is CASSPSGGALNEQFF. For the CDR3, the DNA is TGTGCCAGCAGCCCCTCCGGGGGGGCCTTGAATGAGCAGTTCTTC.

The chain uses TRBV25-1 and TRBJ2-7, with a possible D match to TRBD2 (6 bases). Germline V lookup: CDR1 MGHDK, CDR2 SYGVNS. Between the trimmed V and J ends, which lost 3 bases and 3 bases, there was a span of 15 bases. The CDR3 is made up of 15 amino acids. CDR3 DNA: TGTGCCAGCAGTGAGGGTTCGGGACTTTTCTACGAGCAGTACTTC. Its translation is CASSEGSGLFYEQYF.

This rearrangement joins TRBV7-9 to TRBJ2-2; D not certain. Germline lookup yields CDR1 SEHNR and CDR2 FQNEAQ (reference sequence). The CDR3 sequence is 12 residues long. V lost 4 bases and J lost 10, with 10 bases in between. CDR3 amino acids: CASSSFYEELFF. The DNA of the CDR3 is TGTGCCAGCAGCTCGTTCTACGAGGAGCTGTTTTTT.

The chain recombines TRBV27 with TRBJ1-1, with 7 positions matching TRBD1. Germline V gene sequence: CDR1 MNHEY, CDR2 SMNVEV (reference sequence). V was pared by 6 bases and J by 1 base, with 11 bases of the junction left unmatched. The CDR3 covers 16 residues. The chain's CDR3 is CASRTRDSHSNTEAFF. In DNA form, the CDR3 reads TGTGCCAGCAGGACTCGGGACAGCCACTCGAACACTGAAGCTTTCTTT.

The V call is TRBV24-1, the J call TRBJ2-2; weak D call: TRBD2 (5 bases). The V gene lost 2 bases and the J gene lost 3 bases, with 12 bases spanning the gap. In germline, CDR1 is KGHDR, CDR2 SFDVKD. The CDR3 spans 16 residues. CDR3 in amino acids: CATSDSFSGDTGELFF. The CDR3 DNA sequence: TGTGCCACCAGTGATTCGTTCTCCGGGGACACCGGGGAGCTGTTTTTT.

V usage is TRBV29-1 and J usage is TRBJ2-7; 7 bases fit TRBD1. This CDR3 contains 14 residues. V shed 4 bases and J 1 base; nucleotides not matched to a gene: 7. Germline V lookup: CDR1 SQVTM, CDR2 ANQGSEA. In DNA form, the CDR3 reads TGCAGCGTTGGTGACAGGGTGAGGTCCTACGAGCAGTACTTC. Protein product: CSVGDRVRSYEQYF.

The chain recombines TRBV3-1 with TRBJ1-2; D gene unclear. Germline V gives CDR1 LGHDT, CDR2 YNNKEL (reference sequence). The CDR3 consists of 15 residues. V dropped 0 bases and J dropped 4 bases, with 12 bases sitting between them. The CDR3 coding sequence is TGTGCCAGCAGCCAAGATTTAACAGCACTCTATGGCTACACCTTC. Its protein is CASSQDLTALYGYTF.

This chain links TRBV20-1 with TRBJ2-5; D uncertain. Germline-derived CDR1 and CDR2 are DFQATT and SNEGSKA (reference sequence). V was shortened by 4 bases and J by 4 bases, with 19 bases between the two germline ends. The CDR3 has 15 amino acids. CDR3 DNA: TGCAGTGCTAAAGAGCCGCCCCTACCTCTAGAGACCCAGTACTTC. Translated, it gives CSAKEPPLPLETQYF.

V gene TRBV10-1 combines with J gene TRBJ2-7, with TRBD2 matching over 15 bases. The V and J ends lost 0 bases and 4 bases, in that order; junction bases with no gene match: 16. Germline values: CDR1 WNHNN, CDR2 SYGVQD (reference sequence). The CDR3 runs 21 residues. The DNA of the CDR3 is TGCGCCAGCAGTGAGTCTATCGTACCCGGGACTAGCGGGGGGAAAGGTTACGAGCAGTACTTC. It encodes CASSESIVPGTSGGKGYEQYF.

The V call is TRBV7-2, the J call TRBJ2-4, with D perhaps matching TRBD1 (6 bases). The germline V and J ends were trimmed by 2 bases and 6 bases, with 17 bases remaining between them. Looked up from germline, CDR1 is SGHTA and CDR2 is FQGNSA. There are 16 residues in the CDR3. Here the CDR3 reads CASSLTPPQGLNIQYF. The CDR3 region has the DNA TGTGCCAGCAGCTTAACCCCCCCACAGGGCCTAAACATTCAGTACTTC.

The chain uses TRBV12-5 and TRBJ2-1, with D uncertain. Germline V gives CDR1 LGHNT, CDR2 FRNRAP. The CDR3 is 15 amino acids. V lost 5 bases to trimming and J lost 8 bases, with 19 bases between them. The CDR3 protein is CASGVGPPNLDEQFF. The CDR3 nucleotides read TGTGCTAGTGGTGTAGGACCTCCTAACCTCGATGAGCAGTTCTTC. The full variable domain, rest sourced from reference TRBV12-5 and TRBJ2-1, is DARVTQTPRHKVTEMGQEVTMRCQPILGHNTVFWYRQTMMQGLELLAYFRNRAPLDDSGMPKDRFSAEMPDATLATLKIQPSEPRDSAVYFCASGVGPPNLDEQFFGPGTRLTVL.

J is TRBJ2-1 and V is TRBV9, with 10 positions matching TRBD2. V lost 0 bases and J lost 10; bases outside the gene matches: 7. The germline CDR1 and CDR2 sequences are SGDLS and YYNGEE. This CDR3 comprises 15 residues. The CDR3 DNA is TGTGCCAGCAGCGTAGTTGCTAGCGGGGGACAAGAGCAGTTCTTC. Translating it yields CASSVVASGGQEQFF. Based on the CDR3 plus reference TRBV9 and TRBJ2-1, the full variable domain is DSGVTQTPKHLITATGQRVTLRCSPRSGDLSVYWYQQSLDQGLQFLIQYYNGEERAKGNILERFSAQQFPDLHSELNLSSLELGDSALYFCASSVVASGGQEQFFGPGTRLTVL.

The chain combines TRBV9 with TRBJ2-5; 10 bases fit TRBD2. The CDR3 runs 16 residues. The germline V gene has CDR1 SGDLS and CDR2 YYNGEE. Trimming took 3 bases from V and 7 from J; bases not matched to a gene: 12. In DNA, the CDR3 is TGTGCCAGCAGCGCGAATGCACTAGCGGGACCTACGACCCAGTACTTC. Protein: CASSANALAGPTTQYF.

This chain joins TRBV29-1 and TRBJ1-2; D perhaps matches TRBD1 (6 bases). Trimming cost V 4 bases and J 8 bases, with 26 bases left between them. CDR3 length equals 16 residues. CDR1 and CDR2 (germline): SQVTM, ANQGSEA. For the CDR3, the DNA is TGCAGCGTTGGTCGTATGGGAGGGGGAACCCTAACCGGCTACACCTTC. Encoded protein: CSVGRMGGGTLTGYTF. The full variable domain, rest sourced from reference TRBV29-1 and TRBJ1-2, is SAVISQKPSRDICQRGTSLTIQCQVDSQVTMMFWYRQQPGQSLTLIATANQGSEATYESGFVIDKFPISRPNLTFSTLTVSNMSPEDSSIYLCSVGRMGGGTLTGYTFGSGTRLTVV.

This rearrangement joins TRBV9 to TRBJ2-3, with 16 bases lining up with TRBD2. Per the germline V gene, CDR1 is SGDLS and CDR2 is YYNGEE. The CDR3 spans 18 residues. After removal of 2 bases from V and 7 bases from J, the junction contained 10 bases not matched to a gene. CDR3 in DNA: TGTGCCAGCAGCGTCTCGGGGACTAGCGGGGGGGCCGGGAATACGCAGTATTTT. Translating gives CASSVSGTSGGAGNTQYF.

The chain couples TRBV10-3 to TRBJ1-6; D is unresolved. The CDR3 totals 15 residues. Trimming took 3 bases from V and 11 from J, leaving 17 bases between them. Germline V CDR1 and CDR2: ENHRY, SYGVKD. CDR3 nucleotide sequence: TGTGCCATCAGTGAACCGCCCCCTTGGGAGACACCCCTCCACTTT. Amino acids: CAISEPPPWETPLHF.

V and J are TRBV7-9 and TRBJ1-2, with 7 positions matching TRBD1. CDR3 size: 16 residues. Per germline, CDR1 SEHNR and CDR2 FQNEAQ (reference sequence). With 5 bases clipped from V and 6 bases from J, the junction kept 15 bases outside the gene matches. The CDR3, as DNA: TGTGCCAGCAGCCCTCCCCAGGCGGGAAGGGGGCATGGCTACACCTTC. It codes for CASSPPQAGRGHGYTF.

V is TRBV28 and J is TRBJ2-7; D unclear. The germline V gene encodes CDR1 MDHEN and CDR2 SYDVKM. This CDR3 is built from 12 residues. Deletions cut 6 bases from V and 2 bases from J, with 8 bases between. The DNA of the CDR3 is TGTGCCAGCAGCGCATATGCCTACGAGCAGTACTTC. This translates into CASSAYAYEQYF.

The chain employs TRBV29-1 and TRBJ2-1; 7 nucleotides line up with TRBD1. The CDR3 loop spans 20 amino acids. Trimming at V came to 1 base and at J to 0 bases, leaving 18 bases not matched to a gene. In germline, CDR1 is SQVTM, CDR2 ANQGSEA. CDR3 sequence: CSVEVTFPDRPSRSYNEQFF. As DNA, the CDR3 is TGCAGCGTTGAAGTAACCTTCCCGGACAGGCCCTCTCGCTCCTACAATGAGCAGTTCTTC.

This sequence joins TRBV7-9 and TRBJ2-3; D is tentatively TRBD1 or TRBD2 (5 bases each). This CDR3 has 16 residues. Between the trimmed V and J ends, which lost 5 bases and 2 bases, there was a span of 17 bases. CDR1 and CDR2 from the germline V gene are SEHNR and FQNEAQ (reference sequence). The CDR3: CASSPAQGEATDTQYF. The CDR3, as DNA: TGTGCCAGCAGCCCCGCGCAGGGAGAGGCCACAGATACGCAGTATTTT.

The V call is TRBV20-1, the J call TRBJ2-6, with D unresolved. Trimming left V 0 bases short and J 1 base short, with 13 bases between. The germline V gene encodes CDR1 DFQATT and CDR2 SNEGSKA (reference sequence). The CDR3 runs to 17 residues. This CDR3 is CSAREAGSRSGANVLTF. The CDR3 DNA sequence: TGCAGTGCTAGAGAGGCCGGATCCAGGTCTGGGGCCAACGTCCTGACTTTC.

The chain recombines TRBV4-1 with TRBJ2-7; 8 bases align to TRBD1. The CDR3 contains 17 residues. V lost 1 base, J lost 1 base, and 9 bases stayed unmatched. CDR1 MGHRA and CDR2 YSYEKL come from the germline V gene. The CDR3 DNA reads as TGCGCCAGCAGCCAAGGCCCTCCGACAGGGGCTTCCTACGAGCAGTACTTC. Translation gives CASSQGPPTGASYEQYF.